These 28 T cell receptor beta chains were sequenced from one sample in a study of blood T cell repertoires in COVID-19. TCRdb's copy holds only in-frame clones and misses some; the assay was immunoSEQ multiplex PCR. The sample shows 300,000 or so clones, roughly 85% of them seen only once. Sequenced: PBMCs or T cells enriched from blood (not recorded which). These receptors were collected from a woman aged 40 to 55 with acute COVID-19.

CDR3 DNA: TGCGCCAGCAGCTTGGCACAGAGGGCTAACTATGGCTACACCTTC. Protein sequence: CASSLAQRANYGYTF. The genes are TRBV5-1 and TRBJ1-2; D is undetermined. Trimming stripped 0 bases from V and 0 bases from J, with 9 bases between. There are 15 residues in the CDR3. In germline, CDR1 is SGHRS, CDR2 YFSETQ.

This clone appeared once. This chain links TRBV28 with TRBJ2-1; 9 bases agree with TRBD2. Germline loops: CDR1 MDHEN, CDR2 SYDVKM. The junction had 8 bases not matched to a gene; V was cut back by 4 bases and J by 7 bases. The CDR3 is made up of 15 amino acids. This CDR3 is CASSSAELAGNEQFF. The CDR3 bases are TGTGCCAGCAGTTCCGCCGAGCTAGCGGGGAATGAGCAGTTCTTC.

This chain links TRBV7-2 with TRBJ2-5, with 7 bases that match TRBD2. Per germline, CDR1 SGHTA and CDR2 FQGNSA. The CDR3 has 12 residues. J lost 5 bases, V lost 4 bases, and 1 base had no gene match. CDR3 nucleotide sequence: TGTGCCAGCAGCTGGGGGGGGGAGACCCAGTACTTC. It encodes CASSWGGETQYF.

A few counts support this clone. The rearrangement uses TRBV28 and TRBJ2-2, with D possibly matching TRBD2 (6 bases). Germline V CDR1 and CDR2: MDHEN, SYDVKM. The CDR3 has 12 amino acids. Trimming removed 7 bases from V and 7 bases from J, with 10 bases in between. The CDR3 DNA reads TGTGCCAGCACCGGGGGTGGCGGGGAGCTGTTTTTT. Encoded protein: CASTGGGGELFF.

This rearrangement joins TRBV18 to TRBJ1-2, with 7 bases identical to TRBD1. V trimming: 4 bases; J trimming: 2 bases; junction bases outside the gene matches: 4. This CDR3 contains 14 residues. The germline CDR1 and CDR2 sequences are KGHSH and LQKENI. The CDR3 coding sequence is TGTGCCAGCTCACAACAGGGGAACAACTATGGCTACACCTTC. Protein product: CASSQQGNNYGYTF. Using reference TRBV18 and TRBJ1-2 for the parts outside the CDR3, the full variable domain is NAGVMQNPRHLVRRRGQEARLRCSPMKGHSHVYWYRQLPEEGLKFMVYLQKENIIDESGMPKERFSAEFPKEGPSILRIQQVVRGDSAAYFCASSQQGNNYGYTFGSGTRLTVV.

CDR3 in DNA: TGTGCCAGCAGCCCCTCGGAGCTGGAGACCCAGTACTTC. Protein product: CASSPSELETQYF. This chain connects TRBV5-4 to TRBJ2-5; D uncertain. Deletions cut 4 bases from V and 5 bases from J, with 12 bases between. CDR1 and CDR2 from the germline V gene are SGHNT and YYREEE (reference sequence). The CDR3 contains 13 residues.

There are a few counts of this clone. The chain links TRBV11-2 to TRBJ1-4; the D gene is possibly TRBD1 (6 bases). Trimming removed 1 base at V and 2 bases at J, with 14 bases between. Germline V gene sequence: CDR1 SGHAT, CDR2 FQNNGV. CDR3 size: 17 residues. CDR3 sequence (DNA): TGTGCCAGCAGCTTAGTGAGGGGTCAGGGGACTAATGAAAAACTGTTTTTT. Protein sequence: CASSLVRGQGTNEKLFF.

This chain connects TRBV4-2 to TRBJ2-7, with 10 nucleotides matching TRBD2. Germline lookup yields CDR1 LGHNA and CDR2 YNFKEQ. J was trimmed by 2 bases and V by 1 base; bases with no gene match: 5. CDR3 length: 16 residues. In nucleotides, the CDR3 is TGTGCCAGCAGCCAAGGGGGGCTAGCGGGGGCCTACGAGCAGTACTTC. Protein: CASSQGGLAGAYEQYF.

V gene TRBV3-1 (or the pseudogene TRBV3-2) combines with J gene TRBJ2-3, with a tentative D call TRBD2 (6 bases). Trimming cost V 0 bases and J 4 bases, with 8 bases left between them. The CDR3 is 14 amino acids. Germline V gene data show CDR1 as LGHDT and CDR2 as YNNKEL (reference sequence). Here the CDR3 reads CASSQDWGADTQYF. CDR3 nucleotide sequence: TGTGCCAGCAGCCAAGACTGGGGGGCAGATACGCAGTATTTT.

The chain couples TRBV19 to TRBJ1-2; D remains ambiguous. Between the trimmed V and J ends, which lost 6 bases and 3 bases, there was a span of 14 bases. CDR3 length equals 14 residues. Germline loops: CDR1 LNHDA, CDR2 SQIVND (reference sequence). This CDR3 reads CASSSGLGDYGYTF. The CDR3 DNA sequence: TGTGCCAGTAGCTCAGGCCTCGGGGACTATGGCTACACCTTC. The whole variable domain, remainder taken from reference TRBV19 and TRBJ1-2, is DGGITQSPKYLFRKEGQNVTLSCEQNLNHDAMYWYRQDPGQGLRLIYYSQIVNDFQKGDIAEGYSVSREKKESFPLTVTSAQKNPTAFYLCASSSGLGDYGYTFGSGTRLTVV.

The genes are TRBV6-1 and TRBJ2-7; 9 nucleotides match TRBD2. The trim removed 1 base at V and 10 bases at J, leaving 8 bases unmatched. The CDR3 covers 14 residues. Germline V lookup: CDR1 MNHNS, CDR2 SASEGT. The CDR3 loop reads CASSEDRRGGSQYF. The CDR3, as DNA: TGTGCCAGCAGTGAAGATAGGCGGGGGGGGAGTCAGTACTTC.

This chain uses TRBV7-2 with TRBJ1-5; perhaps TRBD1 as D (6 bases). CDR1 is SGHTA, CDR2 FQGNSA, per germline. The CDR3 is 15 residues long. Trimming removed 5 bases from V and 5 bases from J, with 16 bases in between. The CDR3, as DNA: TGTGCCAGCAGCCCTAGAGCGGCAGGGGATCAGCCCCAGCATTTT. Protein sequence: CASSPRAAGDQPQHF.

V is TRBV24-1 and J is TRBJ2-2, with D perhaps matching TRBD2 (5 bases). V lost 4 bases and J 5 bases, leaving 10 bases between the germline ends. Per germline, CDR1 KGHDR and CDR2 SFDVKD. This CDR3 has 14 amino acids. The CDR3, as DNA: TGTGCCACCAGTGACCCTAGCCAGACCGGGGAGCTGTTTTTT. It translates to CATSDPSQTGELFF.

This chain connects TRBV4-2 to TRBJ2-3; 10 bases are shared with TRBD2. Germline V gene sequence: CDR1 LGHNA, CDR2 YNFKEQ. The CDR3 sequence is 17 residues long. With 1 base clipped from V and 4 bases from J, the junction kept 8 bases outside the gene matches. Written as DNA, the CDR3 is TGTGCCAGCAGCCAAGTGGGGAGCGGGGGGGCTGCAGATACGCAGTATTTT. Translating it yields CASSQVGSGGAADTQYF.

DNA of the CDR3: TGTGCCAGCAGCCATGGGACAGCACACCCAAACTATGGCTACACCTTC. Translating it yields CASSHGTAHPNYGYTF. The chain uses TRBV4-2 and TRBJ1-2; 7 bases line up with TRBD1. V lost 3 bases and J lost 2; bases outside the gene matches: 9. CDR1 is LGHNA, CDR2 YNFKEQ, per germline. The length of the CDR3 is 16 residues.

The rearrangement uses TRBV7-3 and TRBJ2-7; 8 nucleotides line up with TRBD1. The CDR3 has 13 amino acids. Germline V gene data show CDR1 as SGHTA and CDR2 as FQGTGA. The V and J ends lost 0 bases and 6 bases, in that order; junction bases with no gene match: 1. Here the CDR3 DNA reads TGTGCCAGCAGCTTAACGGACAGGGCCGAGCAGTACTTC. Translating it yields CASSLTDRAEQYF.

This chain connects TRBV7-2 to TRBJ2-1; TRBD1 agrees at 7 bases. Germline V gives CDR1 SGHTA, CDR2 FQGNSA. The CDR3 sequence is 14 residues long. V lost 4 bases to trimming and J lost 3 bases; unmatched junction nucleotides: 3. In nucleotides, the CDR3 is TGTGCCAGCAGCTCCGGGACAGACTACAATGAGCAGTTCTTC. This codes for CASSSGTDYNEQFF.

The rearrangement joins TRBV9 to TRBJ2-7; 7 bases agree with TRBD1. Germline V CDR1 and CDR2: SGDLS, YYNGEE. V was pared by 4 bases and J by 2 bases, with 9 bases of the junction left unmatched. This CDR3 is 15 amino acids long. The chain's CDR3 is CASSLYQGDTYEQYF. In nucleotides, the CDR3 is TGTGCCAGCAGCCTATACCAGGGGGATACCTACGAGCAGTACTTC.

The CDR3 DNA sequence: TGTGCCAGCAGCCCCATTGAGGCTCCACCCTATGGCTACACCTTC. It codes for CASSPIEAPPYGYTF. The chain uses TRBV2 and TRBJ1-2; no definite D call. Trimming shortened V by 6 bases and J by 4 bases, and 18 bases separated the two germline ends. Germline V gives CDR1 SNHLY, CDR2 FYNNEI. The CDR3 sequence is 15 residues long.

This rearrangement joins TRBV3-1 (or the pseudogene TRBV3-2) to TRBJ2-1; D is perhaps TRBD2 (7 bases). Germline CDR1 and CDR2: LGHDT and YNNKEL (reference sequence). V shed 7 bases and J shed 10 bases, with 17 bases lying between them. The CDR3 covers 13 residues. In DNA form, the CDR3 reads TGTGCCAGCACCCTAGGGGGGGGCAACGAGCAGTTCTTC. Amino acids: CASTLGGGNEQFF.

The CDR3 DNA sequence: TGTGCCAGCAGCTTGGCTGTTCTAGCGGGATCCGATGAGACCCAGTACTTC. It yields the protein CASSLAVLAGSDETQYF. V usage is TRBV5-6 and J usage is TRBJ2-5; 9 nucleotides match TRBD2. CDR3 length equals 17 residues. The junction had 11 bases not matched to a gene; V was cut back by 0 bases and J by 5 bases. CDR1 SGHDT and CDR2 YYEEEE come from the germline V gene.

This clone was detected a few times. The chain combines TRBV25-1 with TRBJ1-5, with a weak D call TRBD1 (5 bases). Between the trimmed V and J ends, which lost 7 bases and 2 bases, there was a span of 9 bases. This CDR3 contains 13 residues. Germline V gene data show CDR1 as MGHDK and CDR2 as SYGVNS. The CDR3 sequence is CASTGSGNQPQHF. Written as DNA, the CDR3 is TGTGCCAGCACAGGGTCTGGCAATCAGCCCCAGCATTTT.

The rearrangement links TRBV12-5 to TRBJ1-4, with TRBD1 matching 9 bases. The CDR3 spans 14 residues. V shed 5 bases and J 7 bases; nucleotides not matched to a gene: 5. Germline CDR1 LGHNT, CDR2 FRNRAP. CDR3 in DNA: TGTGCTAGTGGTCGGACAGGGGTAGGTGAAAAACTGTTTTTT. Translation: CASGRTGVGEKLFF.

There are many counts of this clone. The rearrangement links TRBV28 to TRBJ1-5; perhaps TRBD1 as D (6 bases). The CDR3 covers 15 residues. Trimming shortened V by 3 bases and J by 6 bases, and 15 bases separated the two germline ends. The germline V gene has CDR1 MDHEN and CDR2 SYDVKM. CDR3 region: CASSLGRGASQPQHF. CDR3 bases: TGTGCCAGCAGTTTGGGTCGGGGGGCGAGTCAGCCCCAGCATTTT.

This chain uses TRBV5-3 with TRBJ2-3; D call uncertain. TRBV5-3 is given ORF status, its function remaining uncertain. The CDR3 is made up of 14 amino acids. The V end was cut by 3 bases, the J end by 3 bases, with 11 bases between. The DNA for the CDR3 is TGTGCCAGAAGCTGGCGGTTAGGAACAGATACGCAGTATTTT. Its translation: CARSWRLGTDTQYF.

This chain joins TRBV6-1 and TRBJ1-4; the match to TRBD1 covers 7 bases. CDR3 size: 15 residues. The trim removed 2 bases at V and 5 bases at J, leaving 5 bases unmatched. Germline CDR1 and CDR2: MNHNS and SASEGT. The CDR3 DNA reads TGTGCCAGCAGTGAATTGCGAGGGGGCAATGAAAAACTGTTTTTT. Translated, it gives CASSELRGGNEKLFF.

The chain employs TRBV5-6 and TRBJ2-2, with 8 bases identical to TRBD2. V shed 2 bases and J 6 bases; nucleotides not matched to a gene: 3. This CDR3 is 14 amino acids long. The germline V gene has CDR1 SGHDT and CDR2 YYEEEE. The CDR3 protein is CASSFRGGSGELFF. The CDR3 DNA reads TGTGCCAGCAGCTTTCGGGGGGGCTCCGGGGAGCTGTTTTTT.

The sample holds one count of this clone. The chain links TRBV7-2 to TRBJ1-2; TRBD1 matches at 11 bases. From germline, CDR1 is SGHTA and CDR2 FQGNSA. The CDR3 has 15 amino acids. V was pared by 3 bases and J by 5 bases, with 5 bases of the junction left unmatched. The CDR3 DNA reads TGTGCCAGCAGCTTCTCGGGACAGGGGGGATATGGCTACACCTTC. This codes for CASSFSGQGGYGYTF.